Presented here are 5 T cell receptor beta chains from one specimen sequenced in a study of T cells in Graves' hyperthyroidism and ophthalmopathy. The source material, RNA transcripts, was used to amplify TCR beta CDR3 regions. HTBI primers were the set used in a first-round RT-PCR of the TCR CDR3. TCRdb recomputed calls from the multiplex PCR reads with MiXCR, one row per CDR3 protein. The table lists around 340,000 distinct CDR3 sequences, 18% of them singletons. The sequenced sample was blood. The receptors originated from a woman aged 40-49 years with Graves' ophthalmopathy.

This clonotype was seen at least ten times. The chain employs TRBV11-2 and TRBJ2-5; perhaps TRBD1 as D (5 bases). There are 17 residues in the CDR3. Trimming took 7 bases from V and 4 from J, leaving 25 bases between them. The germline gives CDR1 SGHAT, CDR2 FQNNGV. CDR3 region: CASTTGARRQPPETQYF. CDR3 coding DNA: TGTGCCAGCACTACCGGAGCCCGCCGACAGCCCCCAGAGACCCAGTACTTC.

The V call is TRBV28, the J call TRBJ2-4; maybe TRBD1 (6 bases). The germline V and J ends were trimmed by 5 bases and 0 bases, with 23 bases remaining between them. CDR3 size: 19 residues. Per the germline V gene, CDR1 is MDHEN and CDR2 is SYDVKM. This CDR3 reads CASSNRDIRDIRAKNIQYF. The CDR3 region has the DNA TGTGCCAGCAGTAACCGAGACATCCGGGACATAAGAGCCAAAAACATTCAGTACTTC.

This clonotype was detected ten times or more. The chain links TRBV2 to TRBJ2-7, with D tentatively TRBD2 (7 bases). The CDR3 extends over 16 amino acids. Trimming shortened V by 1 base and J by 2 bases, and 15 bases separated the two germline ends. Germline CDR1 is SNHLY and CDR2 is FYNNEI. The DNA of the CDR3 is TGTGCCAGCAGTGAAGAGGGGGGAGGGATCCCCTACGAGCAGTACTTC. Its protein is CASSEEGGGIPYEQYF. Using reference TRBV2 and TRBJ2-7 for the parts outside the CDR3, the full variable domain is EPEVTQTPSHQVTQMGQEVILRCVPISNHLYFYWYRQILGQKVEFLVSFYNNEISEKSEIFDDQFSVERPDGSNFTLKIRSTKLEDSAMYFCASSEEGGGIPYEQYFGPGTRLTVT.

This clonotype came up a few times. This rearrangement joins TRBV6-2 or TRBV6-3 to TRBJ2-7; TRBD1 aligns across 8 bases. The CDR3 length is 15 residues. With V trimmed by 2 bases and J by 4 bases, 7 bases remained unmatched. In germline, CDR1 is MNHEY, CDR2 SVGEGT. As DNA, the CDR3 is TGTGCCAGCAGTTACGGCCCAGACAGGGGTTACGAGCAGTACTTC. Translating gives CASSYGPDRGYEQYF.

This clonotype was detected many times. The CDR3 bases are TGCAGCGTTTCAGGGGTTGGCTACGAGCAGTACTTC. It specifies CSVSGVGYEQYF. V and J are TRBV29-1 and TRBJ2-7; maybe TRBD1 (6 bases). Germline CDR1 reads SQVTM; CDR2 reads ANQGSEA. The germline V and J ends were trimmed by 5 bases and 3 bases, with 11 bases remaining between them. CDR3 size: 12 residues.